The sequence of this T cell receptor beta chain was determined in a study of beta chain features in type 1 diabetes. Sequencing targeted expressed TCRB transcripts, as all isolated RNA had been reverse transcribed. This table comes from immunoSEQ multiplex PCR, and its TCRdb copy is limited to in-frame clones, with some not included. The data hold over 650,000 clones, with about 14% observed a single time. V shed 4 bases and J 1 base; nucleotides not matched to a gene: 9. Germline CDR1 and CDR2: SGHAT and FQNNGV. This CDR3 contains 17 residues. This clone has a handful of counts. Its antigen is not known. Study results and caveats: Type 1 diabetes patients had TCRB CDR3s that were shorter (moderately but significantly so) in all four CD4+ subsets.

Sequenced: naive CD4+ T cells from blood. This chain links TRBV11-2 with TRBJ2-1; 8 positions match TRBD1. This receptor was identified in a man between 18 and 35 years old with type 1 diabetes. CDR3 nucleotide sequence: TGTGCCAGCAGCTCTGGACAGGGAGTTGGTTCCTACAATGAGCAGTTCTTC. Amino acid sequence: CASSSGQGVGSYNEQFF.